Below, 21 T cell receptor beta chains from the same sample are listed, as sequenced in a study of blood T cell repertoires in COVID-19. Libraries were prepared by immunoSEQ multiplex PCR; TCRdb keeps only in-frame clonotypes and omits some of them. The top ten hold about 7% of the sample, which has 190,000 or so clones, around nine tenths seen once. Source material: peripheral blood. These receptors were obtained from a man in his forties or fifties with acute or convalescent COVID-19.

The chain's CDR3 is CASTLGLAGGGQETQYF. In DNA form, the CDR3 reads TGTGCCAGCACCCTGGGACTAGCGGGGGGAGGGCAAGAGACCCAGTACTTC. The chain employs TRBV7-2 and TRBJ2-5; 15 bases fit TRBD2. Germline V gene data show CDR1 as SGHTA and CDR2 as FQGNSA. Trimming removed 7 bases from V and 2 bases from J; junction bases left unmatched: 8. The CDR3 totals 17 residues.

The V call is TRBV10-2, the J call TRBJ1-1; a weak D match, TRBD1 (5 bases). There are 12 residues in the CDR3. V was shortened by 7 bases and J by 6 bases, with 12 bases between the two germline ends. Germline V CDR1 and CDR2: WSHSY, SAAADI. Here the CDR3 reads CASTGEVAEAFF. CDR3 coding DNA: TGCGCCAGCACGGGGGAGGTTGCTGAAGCTTTCTTT.

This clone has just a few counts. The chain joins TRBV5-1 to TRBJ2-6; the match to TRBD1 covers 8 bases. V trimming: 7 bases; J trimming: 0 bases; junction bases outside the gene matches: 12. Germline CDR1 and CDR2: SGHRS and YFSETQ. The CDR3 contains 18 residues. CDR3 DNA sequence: TGCGCCAGCTCCAGTCTGACAGGGGCGGCCTCTGGGGCCAACGTCCTGACTTTC. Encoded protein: CASSSLTGAASGANVLTF.

The CDR3 region has the DNA TGTGCCACCGAAGTCGACTGGGGGGGCCAGGAGACCCAGTACTTC. It codes for CATEVDWGGQETQYF. This chain links TRBV6-5 with TRBJ2-5; possible D gene TRBD2, 7 bases. The germline V gene has CDR1 MNHEY and CDR2 SVGAGI. The CDR3 is 15 residues long. Trimming stripped 10 bases from V and 5 bases from J, with 23 bases between.

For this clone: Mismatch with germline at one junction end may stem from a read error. The CDR3 region is CASSSDYHEQFF. The CDR3 DNA sequence: TGTGCCAGCAGCTCGGACTACCATGAGCAGTTCTTC. The chain recombines TRBV5-4 with TRBJ2-1; D may be TRBD2 (6 bases). Germline lookup yields CDR1 SGHNT and CDR2 YYREEE (reference sequence). The CDR3 spans 12 residues.

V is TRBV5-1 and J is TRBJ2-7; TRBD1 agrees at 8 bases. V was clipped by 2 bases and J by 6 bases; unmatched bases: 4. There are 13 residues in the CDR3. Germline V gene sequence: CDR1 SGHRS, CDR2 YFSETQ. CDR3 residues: CASSFGTGGEQYF. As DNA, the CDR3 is TGCGCCAGCAGCTTCGGGACAGGAGGCGAGCAGTACTTC.

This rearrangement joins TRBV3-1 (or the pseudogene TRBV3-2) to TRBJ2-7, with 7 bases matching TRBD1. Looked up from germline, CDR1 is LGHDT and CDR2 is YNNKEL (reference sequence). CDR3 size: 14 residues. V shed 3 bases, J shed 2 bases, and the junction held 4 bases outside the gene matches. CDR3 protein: CASSHRDRPYEQYF. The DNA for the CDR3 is TGTGCCAGCAGCCACCGGGACAGACCCTACGAGCAGTACTTC.

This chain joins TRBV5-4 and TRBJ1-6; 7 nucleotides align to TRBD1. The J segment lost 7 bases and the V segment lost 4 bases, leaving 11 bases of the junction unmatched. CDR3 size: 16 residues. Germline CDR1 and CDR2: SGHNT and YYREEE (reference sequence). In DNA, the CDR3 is TGTGCCAGCAGCGAGGGACAGCTCGCGACAAATTCACCCCTCCACTTT. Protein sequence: CASSEGQLATNSPLHF.

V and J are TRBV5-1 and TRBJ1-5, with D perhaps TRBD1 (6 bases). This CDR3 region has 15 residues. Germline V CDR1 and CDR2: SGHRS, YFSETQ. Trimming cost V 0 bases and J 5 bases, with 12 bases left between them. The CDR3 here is CASSLEGVSYQPQHF. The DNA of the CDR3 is TGCGCCAGCAGCTTGGAGGGGGTGAGTTATCAGCCCCAGCATTTT.

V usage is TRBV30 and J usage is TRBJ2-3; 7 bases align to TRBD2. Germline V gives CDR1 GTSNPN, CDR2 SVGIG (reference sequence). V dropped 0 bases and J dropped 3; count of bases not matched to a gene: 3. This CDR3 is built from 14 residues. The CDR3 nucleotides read TGTGCCTGGAGTGTAGGTAGCGGGACAGATACGCAGTATTTT. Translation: CAWSVGSGTDTQYF. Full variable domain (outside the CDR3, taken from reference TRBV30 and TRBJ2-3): SQTIHQWPATLVQPVGSPLSLECTVEGTSNPNLYWYRQAAGRGLQLLFYSVGIGQISSEVPQNLSASRPQDRQFILSSKKLLLSDSGFYLCAWSVGSGTDTQYFGPGTRLTVL.

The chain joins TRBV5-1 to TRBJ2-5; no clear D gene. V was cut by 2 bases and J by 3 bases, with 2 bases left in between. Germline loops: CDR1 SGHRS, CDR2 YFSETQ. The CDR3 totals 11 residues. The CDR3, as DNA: TGCGCCAGCAGCTTCAAAGAGACCCAGTACTTC. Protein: CASSFKETQYF.

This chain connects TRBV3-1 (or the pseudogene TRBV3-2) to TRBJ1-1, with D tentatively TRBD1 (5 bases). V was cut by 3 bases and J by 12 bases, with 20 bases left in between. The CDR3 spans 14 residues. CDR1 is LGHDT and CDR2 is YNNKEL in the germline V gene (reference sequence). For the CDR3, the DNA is TGTGCCAGCAGCCAGAATCACGGCAGGGTGAGTACTTTCTTT. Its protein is CASSQNHGRVSTFF.

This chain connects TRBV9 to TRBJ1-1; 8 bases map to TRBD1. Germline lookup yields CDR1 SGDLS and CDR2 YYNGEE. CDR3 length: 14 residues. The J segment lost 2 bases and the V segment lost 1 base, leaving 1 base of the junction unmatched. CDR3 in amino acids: CASSVTGGNTEAFF. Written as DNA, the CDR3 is TGTGCCAGCAGCGTAACAGGGGGAAACACTGAAGCTTTCTTT.

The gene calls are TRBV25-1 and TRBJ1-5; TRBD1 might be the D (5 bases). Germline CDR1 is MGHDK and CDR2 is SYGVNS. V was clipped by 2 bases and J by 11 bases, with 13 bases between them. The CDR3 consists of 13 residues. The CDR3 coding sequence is TGTGCCAGCAGTGAAGGGGGGGTCCAGACCCAGCATTTT. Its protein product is CASSEGGVQTQHF. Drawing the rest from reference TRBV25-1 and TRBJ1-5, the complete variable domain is EADIYQTPRYLVIGTGKKITLECSQTMGHDKMYWYQQDPGMELHLIHYSYGVNSTEKGDLSSESTVSRIRTEHFPLTLESARPSHTSQYLCASSEGGVQTQHFGDGTRLSIL.

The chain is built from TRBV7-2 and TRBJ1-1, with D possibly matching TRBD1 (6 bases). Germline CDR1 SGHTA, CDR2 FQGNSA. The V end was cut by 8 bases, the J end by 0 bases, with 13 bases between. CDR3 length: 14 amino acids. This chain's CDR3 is CASARGQVNTEAFF. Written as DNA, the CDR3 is TGTGCCAGCGCCAGGGGTCAGGTGAACACTGAAGCTTTCTTT.

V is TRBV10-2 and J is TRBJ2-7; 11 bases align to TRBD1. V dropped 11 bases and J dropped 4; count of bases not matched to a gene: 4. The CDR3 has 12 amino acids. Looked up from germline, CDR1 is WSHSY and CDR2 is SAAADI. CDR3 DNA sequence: TGCGCCGCCGGGACAGGGGGATACGAGCAGTACTTC. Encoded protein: CAAGTGGYEQYF.

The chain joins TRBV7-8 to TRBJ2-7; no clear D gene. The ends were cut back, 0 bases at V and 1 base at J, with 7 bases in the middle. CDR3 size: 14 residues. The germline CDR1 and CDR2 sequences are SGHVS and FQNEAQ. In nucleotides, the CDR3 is TGTGCCAGCAGCTTAGCGCGAGCGTCCTACGAGCAGTACTTC. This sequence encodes CASSLARASYEQYF.

CDR3 nucleotides: TGTGCCAGCAGTGGGACTTTCAGGGGGGCAGGTACAGCTTTCTTT. This encodes CASSGTFRGAGTAFF. The chain couples TRBV2 to TRBJ1-1; 7 nucleotides agree with TRBD1. CDR1 is SNHLY and CDR2 is FYNNEI in the germline V gene. CDR3 length equals 15 residues. The J segment lost 10 bases and the V segment lost 4 bases, leaving 15 bases of the junction unmatched.

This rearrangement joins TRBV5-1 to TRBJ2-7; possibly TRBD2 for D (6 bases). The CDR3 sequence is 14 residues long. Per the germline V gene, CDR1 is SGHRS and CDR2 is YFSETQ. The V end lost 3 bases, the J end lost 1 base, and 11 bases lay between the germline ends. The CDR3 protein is CASSSSGGSYEQYF. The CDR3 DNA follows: TGCGCCAGCAGCTCAAGCGGAGGGTCCTACGAGCAGTACTTC.

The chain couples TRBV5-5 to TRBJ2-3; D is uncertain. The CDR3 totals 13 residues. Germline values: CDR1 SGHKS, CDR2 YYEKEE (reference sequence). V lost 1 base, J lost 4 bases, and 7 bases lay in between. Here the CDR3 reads CASSLSASDTQYF. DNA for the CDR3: TGTGCCAGCAGCTTGTCAGCGTCAGATACGCAGTATTTT.

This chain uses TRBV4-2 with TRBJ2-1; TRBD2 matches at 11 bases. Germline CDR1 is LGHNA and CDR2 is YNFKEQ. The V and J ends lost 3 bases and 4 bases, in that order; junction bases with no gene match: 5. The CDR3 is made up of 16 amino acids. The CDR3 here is CASSQALAGVYNEQFF. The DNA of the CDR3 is TGTGCCAGCAGCCAGGCACTAGCGGGGGTTTACAATGAGCAGTTCTTC.